These 2 T cell receptor beta chains were all obtained from the same sample, sequenced in a study of T-cell reconstitution after alpha-beta-depleted transplantation in children listed by TCRdb under 2016. Library preparation employed PCR. The listed sequencing device is Illumina HiSeq 2500. TCR library preparation used molecular barcoding, with unique molecular identifiers applied to normalize quantification of the TCRbeta repertoire. TCRdb itself trimmed the public reads at Q25 with fastp, ran MiXCR and retained productive beta chains. Each CDR3 protein gets just one entry, which takes the most common genes and DNA from the rows behind it. A total of approximately 390,000 distinct CDR3 sequences appear in this sample, approximately 11% of them only once. In total, the top ten clones hold roughly 6% of the sample. Source: PBMCs from the stem cell graft donor, taken from the stem cell graft. The receptor set was obtained from a human donor who donated a stem cell graft to a child with acute myeloid leukemia.

The chain uses TRBV27 and TRBJ2-2; D is unclear. The CDR3 runs to 15 residues. Germline V gives CDR1 MNHEY, CDR2 SMNVEV (reference sequence). Trimming shortened V by 6 bases and J by 3 bases, and 14 bases separated the two germline ends. The CDR3 DNA follows: TGTGCCAGCAGGATTACCAACACTTACACCGGGGAGCTGTTTTTT. This sequence encodes CASRITNTYTGELFF.

This clonotype has just a few counts. V and J are TRBV12-3 or TRBV12-4 and TRBJ1-1; D is uncertain. The CDR3 contains 16 residues. Trimming removed 2 bases at V and 1 base at J, with 14 bases between. CDR3 sequence reads: CASSLSLQPGNTEAFF. In nucleotides, the CDR3 is TGTGCCAGCAGTTTATCGTTACAGCCAGGGAACACTGAAGCTTTCTTT.